Following are 21 T cell receptor beta chains from one sample sequenced in a study of shared clonotypes between healthy human individuals. The repertoire was sequenced with immunoSEQ multiplex PCR; TCRdb's copy has only in-frame clones and lacks some. The table shows fewer than 1.8 million clones, with about 98.5% occurring only once. The specimen was naive CD4+ T cells sorted from blood. Sample subset: CD45RA+ positively selected. These receptors came from a man aged 25 to 40 in good health.

The chain couples TRBV6-1 to TRBJ1-4; the D gene is possibly TRBD1 (6 bases). This CDR3 has 14 amino acids. Deletions cut 3 bases from V and 8 bases from J, with 13 bases between. Per the germline V gene, CDR1 is MNHNS and CDR2 is SASEGT. The CDR3 DNA follows: TGTGCCAGCAGTGATCGGGGGGCAGGGGAAAAACTGTTTTTT. It yields the protein CASSDRGAGEKLFF.

The V call is TRBV5-1, the J call TRBJ2-1, with 13 bases that match TRBD2. This CDR3 spans 16 amino acids. Trimming cost V 4 bases and J 4 bases; bases outside gene matches: 5. The V gene's germline CDR1 is SGHRS and CDR2 YFSETQ. The CDR3: CASSPRTSGGYNEQFF. In nucleotides, the CDR3 is TGCGCCAGCAGCCCGAGGACTAGCGGGGGATACAATGAGCAGTTCTTC.

In its sample, this clone was seen once. The chain uses TRBV7-9 and TRBJ1-1; D ambiguous. Per germline, CDR1 SEHNR and CDR2 FQNEAQ (reference sequence). The V and J ends lost 1 base and 3 bases respectively, with 9 bases between them. This CDR3 has 14 amino acids. CDR3 sequence: CASSLGLRDTEAFF. CDR3 nucleotide sequence: TGTGCCAGCAGCTTAGGACTGAGAGACACTGAAGCTTTCTTT.

The genes are TRBV7-3 and TRBJ1-5; tentatively, D is TRBD1 (5 bases). The V end lost 5 bases, the J end lost 1 base, and 9 bases lay between the germline ends. This CDR3 has 14 amino acids. CDR1 SGHTA and CDR2 FQGTGA come from the germline V gene. In nucleotides, the CDR3 is TGTGCCAGCAGCAGGGACGGGAGCAATCAGCCCCAGCATTTT. This gives the protein CASSRDGSNQPQHF.

The rearrangement joins TRBV6-1 to TRBJ2-1; D uncertain. V dropped 5 bases and J dropped 8 bases, with 19 bases sitting between them. The CDR3 has 15 residues. Germline loops: CDR1 MNHNS, CDR2 SASEGT. Here the CDR3 DNA reads TGTGCCAGCAGTCCCCGGCCGAACCCAACCGATGAGCAGTTCTTC. Translating gives CASSPRPNPTDEQFF.

This chain connects TRBV6-5 to TRBJ1-1; TRBD1 matches at 8 bases. The CDR3 spans 15 residues. The V gene's germline CDR1 is MNHEY and CDR2 SVGAGI. V was pared by 0 bases and J by 3 bases, with 3 bases of the junction left unmatched. The CDR3 region has the DNA TGTGCCAGCAGTTACTCGACAGGGGTGTACACTGAAGCTTTCTTT. Amino acids: CASSYSTGVYTEAFF.

This chain uses TRBV30 with TRBJ1-5; the D is unclear. Germline loops: CDR1 GTSNPN, CDR2 SVGIG (reference sequence). This CDR3 has 13 amino acids. V lost 5 bases and J 3 bases, leaving 11 bases between the germline ends. The DNA of the CDR3 is TGTGCCTGGCAGAGGGCCTTCAATCAGCCCCAGCATTTT. This codes for CAWQRAFNQPQHF.

This clone is a singleton in its sample. This chain joins TRBV5-1 and TRBJ2-3; maybe TRBD2 (5 bases). The CDR3 runs 13 residues. The V and J ends lost 4 bases and 4 bases respectively, with 10 bases between them. CDR1 is SGHRS, CDR2 YFSETQ, per germline. The CDR3 nucleotides are TGCGCCAGCAGCGATCAGGAGGCAGATACGCAGTATTTT. Residues: CASSDQEADTQYF.

The chain recombines TRBV28 with TRBJ2-7; D assignment may be TRBD1 or TRBD2 (6 bases each). The CDR3 has 18 amino acids. Trimming cost V 7 bases and J 2 bases, with 27 bases left between them. Germline V gives CDR1 MDHEN, CDR2 SYDVKM. The CDR3: CASTPSGLATGATYEQYF. The DNA for the CDR3 is TGTGCCAGCACCCCCTCAGGGCTAGCGACAGGCGCTACCTACGAGCAGTACTTC.

The chain couples TRBV6-6 to TRBJ2-3; D unclear. The CDR3 is 15 amino acids. Germline CDR1 MNHNY, CDR2 SVGAGI (reference sequence). The V gene lost 2 bases and the J gene lost 2 bases, with 11 bases spanning the gap. CDR3 loop: CASSYRSRPTDTQYF. The CDR3 nucleotides read TGTGCCAGCAGTTACCGGAGCAGACCCACAGATACGCAGTATTTT.

The rearrangement uses TRBV18 and TRBJ1-1; D is uncertain. Germline V lookup: CDR1 KGHSH, CDR2 LQKENI. There are 13 residues in the CDR3. The V gene lost 1 base and the J gene lost 7 bases, with 10 bases spanning the gap. The chain's CDR3 is CASSPLTGDEAFF. The CDR3 DNA reads as TGTGCCAGCTCACCACTTACTGGAGATGAAGCTTTCTTT.

The genes are TRBV5-4 and TRBJ2-7; D perhaps matches TRBD2 (6 bases). The germline V gene encodes CDR1 SGHNT and CDR2 YYREEE (reference sequence). The CDR3 covers 15 residues. V was pared by 4 bases and J by 2 bases, with 16 bases between. The CDR3, as DNA: TGTGCCAGCAGCCAGGGACTGACGATGACCTACGAGCAGTACTTC. It encodes CASSQGLTMTYEQYF.

V gene TRBV28 combines with J gene TRBJ1-2; D unresolved. Per the germline V gene, CDR1 is MDHEN and CDR2 is SYDVKM. The CDR3 sequence is 13 residues long. The CDR3 DNA follows: TGTGTGTCAGGCGCCGACCCCTCTATGGGCTACACCTTC. As protein: CVSGADPSMGYTF.

To note about this clone: The same CDR3 also results from other DNA sequences found in this sample. The V and J genes are TRBV7-2 and TRBJ2-7, with 8 nucleotides matching TRBD1. CDR1 is SGHTA, CDR2 FQGNSA, per germline. This CDR3 has 14 amino acids. The V gene end was trimmed by 5 bases and the J gene end by 1 base; junction bases not matched to a gene: 4. The CDR3 nucleotides read TGTGCCAGCAGCCGGACAGGGTTATCCTACGAGCAGTACTTC. Translating gives CASSRTGLSYEQYF.

The CDR3 spells CASGQGSGLAAYNEQFF. In DNA form, the CDR3 reads TGTGCTTCGGGTCAGGGGTCGGGACTAGCGGCCTACAATGAGCAGTTCTTC. The V call is TRBV19, the J call TRBJ2-1; 11 nucleotides line up with TRBD2. The germline V gene encodes CDR1 LNHDA and CDR2 SQIVND (reference sequence). The CDR3 extends over 17 amino acids.

The chain carries TRBV4-1 and TRBJ2-7; tentatively, D is TRBD2 (5 bases). The CDR3 is 15 amino acids. Trimming cost V 4 bases and J 5 bases, with 18 bases left between them. Germline CDR1 is MGHRA and CDR2 is YSYEKL. The CDR3 bases are TGCGCCAGCAGCCCGAACGAAAAGAGGGTACACGAGCAGTACTTC. It translates to CASSPNEKRVHEQYF.

The chain recombines TRBV9 with TRBJ1-2; tentative D call: TRBD1 (5 bases). Trimming took 3 bases from V and 1 from J, leaving 10 bases between them. The germline gives CDR1 SGDLS, CDR2 YYNGEE. This CDR3 has 14 residues. The CDR3 DNA reads TGTGCCAGCAGCGGAATACAGGTTAACTATGGCTACACCTTC. Translated, it gives CASSGIQVNYGYTF.

The chain links TRBV5-6 to TRBJ2-6, with D hard to call. V was trimmed by 2 bases and J by 0 bases, leaving 9 bases between them. This CDR3 is 16 amino acids long. Germline V lookup: CDR1 SGHDT, CDR2 YYEEEE. The chain's CDR3 is CASSLVQSSGANVLTF. CDR3 nucleotide sequence: TGTGCCAGCAGCTTAGTTCAGAGCTCTGGGGCCAACGTCCTGACTTTC. The full variable domain, rest sourced from reference TRBV5-6 and TRBJ2-6, is DAGVTQSPTHLIKTRGQQVTLRCSPKSGHDTVSWYQQALGQGPQFIFQYYEEEERQRGNFPDRFSGHQFPNYSSELNVNALLLGDSALYLCASSLVQSSGANVLTFGAGSRLTVL.

The V call is TRBV7-3, the J call TRBJ2-3, with 7 bases identical to TRBD1. V was pared by 7 bases and J by 5 bases, with 12 bases of the junction left unmatched. This CDR3 is built from 15 residues. Germline CDR1 SGHTA, CDR2 FQGTGA. The CDR3 sequence: CASTRQGLGIDTQYF. DNA for the CDR3: TGTGCCAGCACAAGACAGGGCCTAGGGATAGATACGCAGTATTTT.

This chain connects TRBV28 to TRBJ1-2, with unresolved D. V was pared by 4 bases and J by 5 bases, with 11 bases between. The CDR3 is made up of 13 amino acids. Per the germline V gene, CDR1 is MDHEN and CDR2 is SYDVKM. The CDR3 region has the DNA TGTGCCAGCAGTTCCACGAGTCCTTATGGCTACACCTTC. The encoded protein is CASSSTSPYGYTF.

The chain couples TRBV5-1 to TRBJ2-7; 10 bases are shared with TRBD1. There are 20 residues in the CDR3. Unmatched junction bases numbered 18, after V lost 3 bases and J lost 0 bases. CDR1 is SGHRS, CDR2 YFSETQ, per germline. The CDR3 region is CASSSRLPGQGSLVSYEQYF. The CDR3 DNA sequence: TGCGCCAGCAGCTCCCGGCTGCCGGGACAGGGGTCTCTAGTCTCCTACGAGCAGTACTTC.